Listed here are 32 T cell receptor beta chains from one sample, sequenced in a study of Ad26.COV2.S vaccination and SARS-CoV-2 variants. Treatment denoted: some 20 received Ad26.COV2.S at low or high dose, single or two shots; 5 received placebo; per-sample allocation not given. The investigators took samples on day 63 after the first vaccine or placebo injection. Generated by immunoSEQ multiplex PCR, the TCRdb table keeps only in-frame clones and is missing some. The profile shows hundreds of thousands of clones, more than 85% of them singletons. This material consisted of peripheral blood, taken in a trial of Ad26.COV2.S vaccine versus placebo. The receptors shown here come from a person aged 18-65 years who received the Ad26.COV2.S COVID-19 vaccine or a placebo.

The chain uses TRBV7-9 and TRBJ1-1; TRBD1 matches 8 bases. Germline values: CDR1 SEHNR, CDR2 FQNEAQ (reference sequence). After removal of 5 bases from V and 2 bases from J, the junction contained 4 bases not matched to a gene. The CDR3 contains 14 residues. The CDR3 protein is CASSPGQENTEAFF. CDR3 DNA sequence: TGTGCCAGCAGCCCGGGACAGGAAAACACTGAAGCTTTCTTT.

The CDR3 protein is CASSQLGHPRGGYTF. CDR3 nucleotides: TGTGCCAGCAGCCAGTTGGGACACCCGAGGGGTGGCTACACCTTC. The rearrangement links TRBV5-4 to TRBJ1-2; TRBD1 might be the D (6 bases). Germline CDR1 and CDR2: SGHNT and YYREEE (reference sequence). The CDR3 extends over 15 amino acids. V was pared by 4 bases and J by 7 bases, with 20 bases between.

This sequence joins TRBV19 and TRBJ1-5; D gene uncertain. The V end lost 5 bases, the J end lost 11 bases, and 10 bases lay between the germline ends. CDR1 and CDR2 from the germline V gene are LNHDA and SQIVND (reference sequence). The CDR3 runs 11 residues. The CDR3 sequence is CASSWGGSQHF. The CDR3 nucleotides read TGTGCCAGTAGTTGGGGAGGGTCCCAGCATTTT. Full variable domain (missing parts from reference TRBV19 and TRBJ1-5): DGGITQSPKYLFRKEGQNVTLSCEQNLNHDAMYWYRQDPGQGLRLIYYSQIVNDFQKGDIAEGYSVSREKKESFPLTVTSAQKNPTAFYLCASSWGGSQHFGDGTRLSIL.

The chain is built from TRBV5-4 and TRBJ2-7; 11 nucleotides align to TRBD1. The CDR3 is made up of 15 amino acids. With V trimmed by 3 bases and J by 2 bases, 4 bases remained unmatched. Germline lookup yields CDR1 SGHNT and CDR2 YYREEE (reference sequence). The CDR3 loop reads CASSWGQGVPYEQYF. The CDR3 DNA reads as TGTGCCAGCAGCTGGGGACAGGGGGTTCCCTACGAGCAGTACTTC. Full variable domain (rest looked up from reference TRBV5-4 and TRBJ2-7): ETGVTQSPTHLIKTRGQQVTLRCSSQSGHNTVSWYQQALGQGPQFIFQYYREEENGRGNFPPRFSGLQFPNYSSELNVNALELDDSALYLCASSWGQGVPYEQYFGPGTRLTVT.

This clone was counted only a few times. The chain uses TRBV5-6 and TRBJ2-5; 9 bases match TRBD2. The CDR3 has 15 residues. Trimming cost V 3 bases and J 5 bases; bases outside gene matches: 8. Per the germline V gene, CDR1 is SGHDT and CDR2 is YYEEEE. CDR3 protein: CASSSPAGGLETQYF. In DNA form, the CDR3 reads TGTGCCAGCAGCTCCCCGGCGGGAGGGCTGGAGACCCAGTACTTC.

This clone was observed a few times. The V gene is TRBV6-5, the J gene TRBJ2-2, with D perhaps matching TRBD1 (5 bases). Per the germline V gene, CDR1 is MNHEY and CDR2 is SVGAGI. The CDR3 is 16 amino acids. Between the trimmed V and J ends, which lost 4 bases and 5 bases, there was a span of 17 bases. The CDR3 protein is CASSSRTTKRTGELFF. In DNA, the CDR3 is TGTGCCAGCAGTTCCCGGACAACCAAGAGGACCGGGGAGCTGTTTTTT.

The chain is built from TRBV19 and TRBJ2-7; 7 bases agree with TRBD1. CDR1 and CDR2 from the germline V gene are LNHDA and SQIVND (reference sequence). CDR3 length: 18 amino acids. Trimming cost V 7 bases and J 0 bases; bases outside gene matches: 18. Here the CDR3 DNA reads TGTGCCAGTAACCCCGGCAGTCTCCGGGACAGAAACTCCTACGAGCAGTACTTC. Its protein product is CASNPGSLRDRNSYEQYF.

The chain employs TRBV6-5 and TRBJ2-7; TRBD2 aligns across 7 bases. Germline CDR1 and CDR2: MNHEY and SVGAGI. The ends lost 2 bases at V and 4 bases at J; junction bases unmatched: 11. The CDR3 is 16 amino acids. CDR3 nucleotide sequence: TGTGCCAGCAGTTACCGTATGGCGGGAGAGATTTACGAGCAGTACTTC. It is translated as CASSYRMAGEIYEQYF.

This chain links TRBV18 with TRBJ2-7; possibly TRBD1 for D (5 bases). Germline CDR1 KGHSH, CDR2 LQKENI. This CDR3 has 15 residues. V was clipped by 1 base and J by 6 bases, with 16 bases between them. CDR3 region: CASSPQGKGLGEQYF. CDR3 DNA: TGTGCCAGCTCACCACAGGGTAAGGGGTTGGGCGAGCAGTACTTC.

The J gene is TRBJ2-1, the V gene TRBV7-9, with TRBD1 as a possible D gene (6 bases). V shed 5 bases and J shed 5 bases, with 10 bases lying between them. The germline V gene encodes CDR1 SEHNR and CDR2 FQNEAQ (reference sequence). The CDR3 extends over 13 amino acids. CDR3 DNA sequence: TGTGCCAGCAGCCCCCGGGACAACAATGAGCAGTTCTTC. Translated, it gives CASSPRDNNEQFF.

V gene TRBV4-2 combines with J gene TRBJ2-3; 7 bases fit TRBD2. Germline loops: CDR1 LGHNA, CDR2 YNFKEQ. This CDR3 comprises 16 residues. The junction had 6 bases not matched to a gene; V was cut back by 1 base and J by 2 bases. CDR3 sequence reads: CASSQVGGGNTDTQYF. CDR3 nucleotides: TGTGCCAGCAGCCAAGTTGGGGGAGGGAACACAGATACGCAGTATTTT.

This clone is a singleton in its sample. The chain employs TRBV11-2 and TRBJ1-2, with D possibly TRBD1 on 5 matching bases. Germline loops: CDR1 SGHAT, CDR2 FQNNGV. The V end lost 0 bases, the J end lost 8 bases, and 7 bases lay between the germline ends. This CDR3 is 12 amino acids long. The CDR3 coding sequence is TGTGCCAGCAGCTTAGACAGGGTGGGCTACACCTTC. Encoded protein: CASSLDRVGYTF.

V gene TRBV5-6 combines with J gene TRBJ2-7, with D tentatively TRBD1 or TRBD2 (6 bases each). Per the germline V gene, CDR1 is SGHDT and CDR2 is YYEEEE. Trimming removed 0 bases at V and 5 bases at J, with 12 bases between. This CDR3 is 14 amino acids long. Written as DNA, the CDR3 is TGTGCCAGCAGCTTGGTCGCGGGACACGACGAGCAGTACTTC. Translated: CASSLVAGHDEQYF.

Remarks on this clone: The sample carries other DNA sequences with the same CDR3. V usage is TRBV2 and J usage is TRBJ1-5; 7 bases align to TRBD1. CDR1 and CDR2 from the germline V gene are SNHLY and FYNNEI. There are 14 residues in the CDR3. The junction had 4 bases not matched to a gene; V was cut back by 6 bases and J by 2 bases. CDR3 amino acids: CASSPGTGNQPQHF. The CDR3 nucleotides are TGTGCCAGCAGCCCCGGGACAGGCAATCAGCCCCAGCATTTT.

The chain is built from TRBV9 and TRBJ2-7; 9 positions match TRBD2. The germline gives CDR1 SGDLS, CDR2 YYNGEE. The CDR3 consists of 14 residues. The V segment lost 0 bases and the J segment 6 bases; nucleotides outside the gene matches: 4. In DNA form, the CDR3 reads TGTGCCAGCAGCGTAGTAGCGGGAGTGGGCGAGCAGTACTTC. Its protein product is CASSVVAGVGEQYF.

This rearrangement joins TRBV27 to TRBJ1-6, with D unclear. The V end lost 6 bases, the J end lost 4 bases, and 16 bases lay between the germline ends. Germline CDR1 reads MNHEY; CDR2 reads SMNVEV (reference sequence). CDR3 length equals 16 residues. CDR3 loop: CASRVTSGEYNSPLHF. The DNA of the CDR3 is TGTGCCAGCAGGGTTACCTCTGGGGAGTATAATTCACCCCTCCACTTT.

The chain links TRBV27 to TRBJ2-7; 9 bases align to TRBD1. The CDR3 is 15 amino acids. The germline V gene encodes CDR1 MNHEY and CDR2 SMNVEV (reference sequence). The trim removed 3 bases at V and 2 bases at J, leaving 5 bases unmatched. DNA of the CDR3: TGTGCCAGCAGTTTTCCAGGACAGGGGACCTACGAGCAGTACTTC. Its translation: CASSFPGQGTYEQYF.

The V and J genes are TRBV6-5 and TRBJ1-1; 10 nucleotides agree with TRBD1. The CDR3 extends over 13 amino acids. Germline CDR1 is MNHEY and CDR2 is SVGAGI. V lost 6 bases and J lost 7; bases outside the gene matches: 5. CDR3 sequence (DNA): TGTGCCAGCAGAGGGACAGGGGACGGTGAAGCTTTCTTT. Translated: CASRGTGDGEAFF.

The chain recombines TRBV7-9 with TRBJ2-1; D may be TRBD1 or TRBD2 (5 bases each). Trimming shortened V by 1 base and J by 5 bases, and 18 bases separated the two germline ends. Germline CDR1 and CDR2: SEHNR and FQNEAQ (reference sequence). CDR3 size: 17 residues. CDR3 coding DNA: TGTGCCAGCAGCTTAGACCCCGGGACCTTTACCCACAATGAGCAGTTCTTC. Translating it yields CASSLDPGTFTHNEQFF. The full variable domain, with the rest looked up from reference TRBV7-9 and TRBJ2-1, is DTGVSQNPRHKITKRGQNVTFRCDPISEHNRLYWYRQTLGQGPEFLTYFQNEAQLEKSRLLSDRFSAERPKGSFSTLEIQRTEQGDSAMYLCASSLDPGTFTHNEQFFGPGTRLTVL.

This clone was seen just once. The chain carries TRBV7-9 and TRBJ2-6; either TRBD1 or TRBD2 may fit D (7 bases each). V lost 1 base and J 3 bases, leaving 16 bases between the germline ends. There are 18 residues in the CDR3. Germline V gene sequence: CDR1 SEHNR, CDR2 FQNEAQ (reference sequence). The CDR3 loop is CASSLEGGGLNGANVLTF. The CDR3 DNA sequence: TGTGCCAGCAGCTTAGAGGGAGGGGGCTTAAATGGGGCCAACGTCCTGACTTTC.

This clone turned up a few times. The chain has TRBV5-1 and TRBJ1-2; D is undetermined. The V and J ends lost 0 bases and 3 bases respectively, with 9 bases between them. The CDR3 sequence is 14 residues long. CDR1 and CDR2 from the germline V gene are SGHRS and YFSETQ. CDR3 nucleotides: TGCGCCAGCAGCTTGGGGACGGAGCACTATGGCTACACCTTC. Translated: CASSLGTEHYGYTF.

This chain uses TRBV5-8 with TRBJ1-2; D uncertain. The CDR3 is made up of 14 amino acids. The germline CDR1 and CDR2 sequences are SGHTS and YDEGEE. The V end lost 0 bases, the J end lost 2 bases, and 8 bases lay between the germline ends. CDR3 coding DNA: TGTGCCAGCAGCTTGGCCGTCGGGAACTATGGCTACACCTTC. Translated: CASSLAVGNYGYTF.

The V and J genes are TRBV29-1 and TRBJ1-2; possible D gene TRBD1, 6 bases. The CDR3 has 17 residues. Between the trimmed V and J ends, which lost 1 base and 3 bases, there was a span of 21 bases. In germline, CDR1 is SQVTM, CDR2 ANQGSEA. In nucleotides, the CDR3 is TGCAGCGTTGAAGGGGACATTTTGATCCATCCCGACTATGGCTACACCTTC. This gives the protein CSVEGDILIHPDYGYTF. The full variable domain, its missing parts supplied by reference TRBV29-1 and TRBJ1-2, is SAVISQKPSRDICQRGTSLTIQCQVDSQVTMMFWYRQQPGQSLTLIATANQGSEATYESGFVIDKFPISRPNLTFSTLTVSNMSPEDSSIYLCSVEGDILIHPDYGYTFGSGTRLTVV.

This clone was recorded only once. The V gene is TRBV5-1, the J gene TRBJ1-1; the D is unclear. This CDR3 is built from 13 residues. Trimming shortened V by 0 bases and J by 11 bases, and 14 bases separated the two germline ends. CDR1 is SGHRS and CDR2 is YFSETQ in the germline V gene. CDR3 sequence: CASSLELMGAAFF. DNA for the CDR3: TGCGCCAGCAGCTTGGAACTGATGGGCGCGGCTTTCTTT.

This clone was recorded only once. The chain joins TRBV3-1 (or the pseudogene TRBV3-2) to TRBJ2-7; 14 bases are a match to TRBD2. Germline V lookup: CDR1 LGHDT, CDR2 YNNKEL (reference sequence). Unmatched junction bases numbered 5, after V lost 3 bases and J lost 7 bases. The CDR3 extends over 15 amino acids. CDR3 loop: CASSQGTSGSQEQYF. The CDR3 DNA is TGTGCCAGCAGCCAGGGGACTAGCGGGAGTCAGGAGCAGTACTTC.

The chain employs TRBV24-1 and TRBJ2-7, with TRBD2 matching 16 bases. Trimming cost V 3 bases and J 5 bases; bases outside gene matches: 6. The CDR3 totals 17 residues. Germline V gene lookup returns CDR1 KGHDR and CDR2 SFDVKD. CDR3 amino acids: CATSDPGTSGRAHEQYF. As DNA, the CDR3 is TGTGCCACCAGTGATCCCGGGACTAGCGGGAGGGCCCACGAGCAGTACTTC.

This sequence joins TRBV11-2 and TRBJ1-1; D perhaps matches TRBD1 (5 bases). CDR1 SGHAT and CDR2 FQNNGV come from the germline V gene. The CDR3 runs to 13 residues. The germline V and J ends were trimmed by 1 base and 13 bases, with 16 bases remaining between them. The CDR3 spells CASSLAGTRTFFF. The CDR3 nucleotides read TGTGCCAGCAGCTTAGCAGGGACGCGGACTTTTTTCTTT.

This clone was recorded only once. The gene calls are TRBV11-3 and TRBJ2-5, with 9 bases matching TRBD1. The CDR3 has 14 residues. V was clipped by 6 bases and J by 2 bases; unmatched bases: 4. Per the germline V gene, CDR1 is SGHNT and CDR2 is YENEEA. The CDR3 here is CASSSQGAQETQYF. For the CDR3, the DNA is TGTGCCAGCAGTTCACAGGGGGCTCAAGAGACCCAGTACTTC.

The CDR3: CSVEDPNTGELFF. CDR3 in DNA: TGCAGCGTTGAAGATCCGAACACCGGGGAGCTGTTTTTT. The V and J genes are TRBV29-1 and TRBJ2-2; D gene ambiguous. Trimming pared 0 bases from V and 0 bases from J, leaving 2 bases between. The germline CDR1 and CDR2 sequences are SQVTM and ANQGSEA. CDR3 length equals 13 residues.

The chain carries TRBV3-1 (or the pseudogene TRBV3-2) and TRBJ1-4; D unclear. Germline CDR1 and CDR2: LGHDT and YNNKEL (reference sequence). The CDR3 sequence is 15 residues long. Deletions cut 2 bases from V and 8 bases from J, with 15 bases between. This CDR3 is CASSQKMGRIEKLFF. The CDR3 DNA follows: TGTGCCAGCAGCCAAAAAATGGGCCGAATCGAAAAACTGTTTTTT.

The chain recombines TRBV28 with TRBJ1-5, with TRBD1 matching over 9 bases. The ends lost 0 bases at V and 7 bases at J; junction bases unmatched: 1. CDR1 is MDHEN, CDR2 SYDVKM, per germline. The CDR3 is made up of 14 amino acids. The CDR3 reads CASSLWGQGQPQHF. The CDR3 nucleotides are TGTGCCAGCAGTTTATGGGGACAGGGCCAGCCCCAGCATTTT.

In this sample, this clone turned up a few times. The rearrangement links TRBV5-1 to TRBJ2-3, with D unclear. Germline loops: CDR1 SGHRS, CDR2 YFSETQ. V was pared by 4 bases and J by 2 bases, with 11 bases between. The CDR3 contains 14 residues. The chain's CDR3 is CASSRRMTTDTQYF. CDR3 DNA: TGCGCCAGCAGCCGTAGGATGACCACAGATACGCAGTATTTT.